This paragraph covers one TCR beta chain sequence. This specimen belongs to a study of control samples from healthy donors and cancer patients. Profiled with immunoSEQ multiplex PCR; TCRdb holds only in-frame clones, not every one. The repertoire holds 60,000 to 75,000 clones, roughly 87% seen once, with around 5.1% in the top ten. The CDR3 spans 15 residues. The V gene's germline CDR1 is SGHAT and CDR2 FQNNGV. V lost 0 bases and J lost 2, with 9 bases in between. The gene calls are TRBV11-2 and TRBJ2-3; D remains unclear. This clonotype originated in a man in his 60s with colorectal cancer. The sample comprised PBMCs. The DNA for the CDR3 is TGTGCCAGCAGCTTAGATATCCAGGCCACAGATACGCAGTATTTT. Translated, it gives CASSLDIQATDTQYF. Full variable domain (outside the CDR3, taken from reference TRBV11-2 and TRBJ2-3): EAGVAQSPRYKIIEKRQSVAFWCNPISGHATLYWYQQILGQGPKLLIQFQNNGVVDDSQLPKDRFSAERLKGVDSTLKIQPAKLEDSAVYLCASSLDIQATDTQYFGPGTRLTVL.